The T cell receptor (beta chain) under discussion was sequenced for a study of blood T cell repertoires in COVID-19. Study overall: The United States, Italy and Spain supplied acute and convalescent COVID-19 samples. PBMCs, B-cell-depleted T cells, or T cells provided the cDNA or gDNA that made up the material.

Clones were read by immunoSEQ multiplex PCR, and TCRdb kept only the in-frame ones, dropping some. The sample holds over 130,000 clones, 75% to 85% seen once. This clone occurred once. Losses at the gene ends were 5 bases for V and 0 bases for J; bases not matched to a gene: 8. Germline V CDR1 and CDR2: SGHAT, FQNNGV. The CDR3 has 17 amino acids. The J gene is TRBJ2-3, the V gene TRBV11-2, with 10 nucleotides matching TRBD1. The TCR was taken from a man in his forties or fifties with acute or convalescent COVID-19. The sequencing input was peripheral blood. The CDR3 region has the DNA TGTGCCAGCAGCCGACAGGGGGCGCTGACTAGCACAGATACGCAGTATTTT. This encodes CASSRQGALTSTDTQYF.